These 27 T cell receptor beta chains originate from one sample sequenced in a study of blood T cell repertoires in COVID-19. TCRdb's table, derived via immunoSEQ multiplex PCR, lists solely in-frame clones and lacks some. The repertoire has some 350,000 clones, about 87% of them found once; the top ten carry about 6.3%. Source material: peripheral blood. The receptors were sampled from a woman aged 45 to 65 with COVID-19, enrolled during active disease.

The chain joins TRBV7-2 to TRBJ2-7, with 8 bases lining up with TRBD1. The germline gives CDR1 SGHTA, CDR2 FQGNSA. V was pared by 4 bases and J by 7 bases, with 12 bases of the junction left unmatched. The CDR3 extends over 15 amino acids. Written as DNA, the CDR3 is TGTGCCAGCAGCTCAGATTCTGGACAGGGAAGTGAGCAGTACTTC. This sequence encodes CASSSDSGQGSEQYF. Full variable domain (remainder filled in from reference TRBV7-2 and TRBJ2-7): GAGVSQSPSNKVTEKGKDVELRCDPISGHTALYWYRQSLGQGLEFLIYFQGNSAPDKSGLPSDRFSAERTGGSVSTLTIQRTQQEDSAVYLCASSSDSGQGSEQYFGPGTRLTVT.

This clone was counted a few times. The rearrangement links TRBV6-1 to TRBJ1-2, with 8 nucleotides matching TRBD1. The CDR3 spans 15 residues. V shed 3 bases and J 4 bases; nucleotides not matched to a gene: 7. From germline, CDR1 is MNHNS and CDR2 SASEGT. The CDR3 DNA reads as TGTGCCAGCAGTGACCCGGGACAGGCCAGCTATGGCTACACCTTC. This translates into CASSDPGQASYGYTF.

This chain joins TRBV19 and TRBJ2-5; possibly TRBD1 for D (5 bases). Per the germline V gene, CDR1 is LNHDA and CDR2 is SQIVND (reference sequence). This CDR3 contains 13 residues. V was trimmed by 6 bases and J by 2 bases, leaving 10 bases between them. As DNA, the CDR3 is TGTGCCAGTAGGAAGGGGCTTCAAGAGACCCAGTACTTC. Amino acids: CASRKGLQETQYF.

The chain links TRBV6-4 to TRBJ2-5; TRBD2 is a possible D gene (5 bases). Germline V gene data show CDR1 as MRHNA and CDR2 as SNTAGT. Trimming took off 1 base at V and 7 bases at J, with 19 bases between the two ends. The CDR3 is 16 amino acids. The CDR3 is CASSDLTRDKNGTQYF. CDR3 in DNA: TGTGCCAGCAGTGACTTAACGAGGGATAAGAACGGGACCCAGTACTTC.

This clone was observed once. The chain carries TRBV10-2 and TRBJ2-7; TRBD2 agrees at 9 bases. Trimming removed 1 base from V and 0 bases from J; junction bases left unmatched: 1. This CDR3 spans 15 amino acids. Germline loops: CDR1 WSHSY, CDR2 SAAADI. CDR3 DNA: TGCGCCAGCAGTGAGTTTAGCGGGAGCTCCTACGAGCAGTACTTC. Amino acid sequence: CASSEFSGSSYEQYF.

The J gene is TRBJ2-2, the V gene TRBV29-1, with 12 bases that match TRBD2. The CDR3 consists of 17 residues. Trimming removed 5 bases from V and 5 bases from J; junction bases left unmatched: 12. CDR1 and CDR2 (germline): SQVTM, ANQGSEA. Written as DNA, the CDR3 is TGCAGCGTTCGGGTCGGGGGACTAGCGGGTGGTACCGGGGAGCTGTTTTTT. Protein product: CSVRVGGLAGGTGELFF.

The rearrangement joins TRBV5-1 to TRBJ1-1, with D tentatively TRBD1 (5 bases). CDR1 SGHRS and CDR2 YFSETQ come from the germline V gene. V was pared by 6 bases and J by 6 bases, with 15 bases between. This CDR3 spans 13 amino acids. The CDR3 DNA reads as TGCGCCAGCAACCACAGGCCAGAGGCTGAAGCTTTCTTT. It translates to CASNHRPEAEAFF.

The chain recombines TRBV27 with TRBJ2-1; D is uncertain. CDR1 is MNHEY and CDR2 is SMNVEV in the germline V gene (reference sequence). This CDR3 contains 16 residues. Between the trimmed V and J ends, which lost 0 bases and 0 bases, there was a span of 9 bases. Here the CDR3 DNA reads TGTGCCAGCAGTTTATCGTCCACCGGCTCCTACAATGAGCAGTTCTTC. Its protein is CASSLSSTGSYNEQFF.

The CDR3 is CASSYPRTGYEQYF. CDR3 bases: TGTGCCAGCAGTTACCCACGAACAGGGTACGAGCAGTACTTC. The chain combines TRBV6-2 or TRBV6-3 with TRBJ2-7, with D possibly matching TRBD1 (6 bases). The CDR3 covers 14 residues. CDR1 is MNHEY and CDR2 is SVGEGT in the germline V gene. The germline V and J ends were trimmed by 2 bases and 4 bases, with 12 bases remaining between them.

The J gene is TRBJ2-1, the V gene TRBV27; TRBD1 might be the D (6 bases). This CDR3 has 15 residues. Germline V CDR1 and CDR2: MNHEY, SMNVEV (reference sequence). Deletions cut 8 bases from V and 8 bases from J, with 22 bases between. CDR3 nucleotide sequence: TGTGCCAGCGGGAGACAGGACCCCCGTATCGATGAGCAGTTCTTC. This codes for CASGRQDPRIDEQFF.

The chain combines TRBV10-3 with TRBJ1-1, with TRBD1 matching 9 bases. V gave up 5 bases and J gave up 5 bases; unmatched junction bases: 6. CDR3 length equals 14 residues. Germline CDR1 ENHRY, CDR2 SYGVKD. CDR3 amino acids: CAISKQGAQTEAFF. The CDR3 nucleotides are TGTGCCATCAGTAAACAGGGGGCGCAGACTGAAGCTTTCTTT.

This rearrangement joins TRBV19 to TRBJ2-3; 9 positions agree with TRBD1. Trimming at V came to 1 base and at J to 1 base, leaving 3 bases not matched to a gene. The CDR3 length is 16 residues. Germline V gene data show CDR1 as LNHDA and CDR2 as SQIVND (reference sequence). CDR3 DNA: TGTGCCAGTAGTATAGGGCGGGACAGGGGCACAGATACGCAGTATTTT. Translation: CASSIGRDRGTDTQYF.

This chain links TRBV19 with TRBJ2-5, with 8 bases aligning to TRBD1. V was clipped by 8 bases and J by 2 bases; unmatched bases: 7. The CDR3 runs 14 residues. Germline V gives CDR1 LNHDA, CDR2 SQIVND (reference sequence). The CDR3 nucleotides read TGTGCCAGTCGCGGACAGGGTGAACAAGAGACCCAGTACTTC. Encoded protein: CASRGQGEQETQYF. Looking up the rest from reference TRBV19 and TRBJ2-5 gives the full variable domain: DGGITQSPKYLFRKEGQNVTLSCEQNLNHDAMYWYRQDPGQGLRLIYYSQIVNDFQKGDIAEGYSVSREKKESFPLTVTSAQKNPTAFYLCASRGQGEQETQYFGPGTRLLVL.

The V and J genes are TRBV14 and TRBJ2-5; D not resolved. This CDR3 region has 16 residues. V dropped 1 base and J dropped 3 bases, with 15 bases sitting between them. Germline lookup yields CDR1 SGHDN and CDR2 FVKESK. CDR3 sequence: CASSQGYRVEEETQYF. The CDR3, as DNA: TGTGCCAGCAGCCAAGGGTACAGAGTAGAAGAAGAGACCCAGTACTTC.

The chain is built from TRBV27 and TRBJ2-2, with 7 positions matching TRBD1. Per the germline V gene, CDR1 is MNHEY and CDR2 is SMNVEV (reference sequence). This CDR3 is 19 amino acids long. V gave up 8 bases and J gave up 1 base; unmatched junction bases: 19. The CDR3 sequence: CASLRTATGPHLNTGELFF. The CDR3 DNA follows: TGTGCCAGCTTAAGAACCGCGACAGGGCCCCATCTGAACACCGGGGAGCTGTTTTTT.

V and J are TRBV10-3 and TRBJ1-2, with a tentative D call TRBD1 (5 bases). V lost 6 bases, J lost 2 bases, and 16 bases lay in between. Per germline, CDR1 ENHRY and CDR2 SYGVKD. This CDR3 region has 15 residues. CDR3 sequence (DNA): TGTGCCATCAGGAACCCGAACCAGGGAAACTATGGCTACACCTTC. This codes for CAIRNPNQGNYGYTF.

CDR3 sequence: CASRGQGGTSYEQYF. CDR3 DNA sequence: TGTGCCAGCAGGGGACAGGGTGGGACCTCCTACGAGCAGTACTTC. The V and J genes are TRBV2 and TRBJ2-7, with 9 bases that match TRBD1. The CDR3 is 15 amino acids. The junction had 6 bases not matched to a gene; V was cut back by 6 bases and J by 0 bases. Germline lookup yields CDR1 SNHLY and CDR2 FYNNEI.

This chain uses TRBV5-1 with TRBJ2-1, with a tentative D call TRBD2 (5 bases). The CDR3 totals 12 residues. Germline lookup yields CDR1 SGHRS and CDR2 YFSETQ. The germline V and J ends were trimmed by 0 bases and 11 bases, with 9 bases remaining between them. The CDR3 reads CASSLVAGQQFF. The CDR3 DNA reads TGCGCCAGCAGCTTGGTGGCGGGTCAGCAGTTCTTC. Using reference TRBV5-1 and TRBJ2-1 for the parts outside the CDR3, the full variable domain is KAGVTQTPRYLIKTRGQQVTLSCSPISGHRSVSWYQQTPGQGLQFLFEYFSETQRNKGNFPGRFSGRQFSNSRSEMNVSTLELGDSALYLCASSLVAGQQFFGPGTRLTVL.

The chain recombines TRBV5-1 with TRBJ2-3, with TRBD2 identical over 8 bases. With 4 bases clipped from V and 7 bases from J, the junction kept 20 bases outside the gene matches. The CDR3 runs to 18 residues. The germline V gene encodes CDR1 SGHRS and CDR2 YFSETQ. CDR3 bases: TGCGCCAGCAGCCCTGACGGACGGGGGGGCAGCCTCCGAAATACGCAGTATTTT. Its protein is CASSPDGRGGSLRNTQYF.

This clone was recorded only once. The V and J genes are TRBV28 and TRBJ2-5, with D maybe TRBD1 (6 bases). V was cut by 6 bases and J by 2 bases, with 13 bases left in between. The CDR3 is made up of 14 amino acids. Looked up from germline, CDR1 is MDHEN and CDR2 is SYDVKM. In nucleotides, the CDR3 is TGTGCCAGCAGACAGGGTCTATGGCAAGAGACCCAGTACTTC. It yields the protein CASRQGLWQETQYF.

The chain links TRBV6-5 to TRBJ1-2; the D gene is possibly TRBD1 (6 bases). Germline V gene sequence: CDR1 MNHEY, CDR2 SVGAGI. CDR3 length: 14 amino acids. V lost 6 bases and J lost 0, with 11 bases in between. In DNA form, the CDR3 reads TGTGCCAGCAGAGGACAGAAAGCTAACTATGGCTACACCTTC. Translation gives CASRGQKANYGYTF.

This sequence joins TRBV2 and TRBJ2-2; D gene ambiguous. The V gene's germline CDR1 is SNHLY and CDR2 FYNNEI. Trimming removed 6 bases from V and 7 bases from J, with 15 bases in between. The CDR3 runs 14 residues. CDR3 loop: CASRPLRTNGELFF. The CDR3 nucleotides read TGTGCCAGCAGGCCCCTGAGAACGAACGGGGAGCTGTTTTTT.

The rearrangement links TRBV29-1 to TRBJ1-3, with D unresolved. CDR1 and CDR2 (germline): SQVTM, ANQGSEA. V was pared by 2 bases and J by 8 bases, with 13 bases between. This CDR3 region has 13 residues. CDR3 sequence (DNA): TGCAGCGTTGAAAGAGAACAGCGGGACACCATATATTTT. Translating it yields CSVEREQRDTIYF.

This clone was found a few times. The gene calls are TRBV2 and TRBJ1-3; D is undetermined. The CDR3 covers 12 residues. Germline CDR1 SNHLY, CDR2 FYNNEI. V shed 5 bases and J shed 3 bases, with 5 bases lying between them. This CDR3 is CASSLNGNTIYF. CDR3 bases: TGTGCCAGCAGTCTTAATGGAAACACCATATATTTT. The full variable domain, in which reference TRBV2 and TRBJ1-3 provide the parts outside the CDR3, is EPEVTQTPSHQVTQMGQEVILRCVPISNHLYFYWYRQILGQKVEFLVSFYNNEISEKSEIFDDQFSVERPDGSNFTLKIRSTKLEDSAMYFCASSLNGNTIYFGEGSWLTVV.

J is TRBJ2-7 and V is TRBV6-5; 8 bases line up with TRBD1. Germline CDR1 reads MNHEY; CDR2 reads SVGAGI. Trimming took 3 bases from V and 5 from J; bases not matched to a gene: 9. This CDR3 contains 15 residues. The CDR3 coding sequence is TGTGCCAGCAGTTATTCCCGACAGGGGCCACACGAGCAGTACTTC. Encoded protein: CASSYSRQGPHEQYF.

The rearrangement links TRBV5-4 to TRBJ1-1; 7 bases are a match to TRBD1. Trimming cost V 1 base and J 1 base; bases outside gene matches: 4. The CDR3 spans 15 residues. From germline, CDR1 is SGHNT and CDR2 YYREEE (reference sequence). The CDR3 spells CASSLPTGQNTEAFF. CDR3 nucleotides: TGTGCCAGCAGCTTGCCGACAGGGCAGAACACTGAAGCTTTCTTT.

The gene calls are TRBV4-2 and TRBJ1-4; D is ambiguous. The CDR3 is 13 residues long. The V end lost 3 bases, the J end lost 4 bases, and 6 bases lay between the germline ends. From germline, CDR1 is LGHNA and CDR2 YNFKEQ. The CDR3 here is CASSHELNEKLFF. The CDR3 nucleotides read TGTGCCAGCAGCCACGAGCTTAATGAAAAACTGTTTTTT.